This is a list of T cell receptor beta chains from one sample in a study of shared clonotypes between healthy human individuals. Sequencing was performed with immunoSEQ multiplex PCR; in TCRdb, only in-frame clones are kept and a portion is missing. This sample has hundreds of thousands of clones, with 96% found just once. The sequenced sample was naive CD8+ T cells sorted from blood. Every receptor here comes from a woman aged 25 to 45 in good health. Each CDR3 is given with its conserved first and last residue. The order of the fields is V gene, D gene, clone size, CDR3 length, J gene, CDR3 protein, CDR3 DNA. A D gene is named only where the DNA matches it firmly. The size field is filled for only some rows; it gives once, few, many or a size class.

TRBV27	TRBD2	.	15	TRBJ2-1	CASSFGGGPHNEQFF	TGTGCCAGCAGTTTCGGGGGAGGGCCCCACAATGAGCAGTTCTTC
TRBV28	TRBD1	.	14	TRBJ2-1	CASRFPQGADEQFF	TGTGCCAGCAGATTCCCACAGGGGGCCGATGAGCAGTTCTTC
TRBV27	.	.	11	TRBJ2-3	CASMSTDTQYF	TGTGCCAGCATGAGCACAGATACGCAGTATTTT
TRBV7-9	.	.	14	TRBJ1-2	CASSPDSLWEGYTF	TGTGCCAGCAGCCCGGACAGCCTTTGGGAGGGCTACACCTTC
TRBV13	TRBD2	.	17	TRBJ2-7	CASSLEGLAGGPYEQYF	TGTGCCAGCAGCTTAGAGGGGCTAGCGGGAGGGCCGTACGAGCAGTACTTC
TRBV28	.	.	14	TRBJ2-7	CASSLTASSYEQYF	TGTGCCAGCAGTTTGACCGCAAGCTCCTACGAGCAGTACTTC
TRBV28	.	.	15	TRBJ1-1	CASSGVLEVNTEAFF	TGTGCCAGCAGCGGGGTCCTCGAGGTGAACACTGAAGCTTTCTTT
TRBV13	.	.	15	TRBJ1-2	CASSYRQQEYYGYTF	TGTGCCAGCAGTTACCGACAGCAGGAGTACTATGGCTACACCTTC
TRBV29-1	TRBD1	.	14	TRBJ1-2	CSVPDRERVYGYTF	TGCAGCGTTCCCGACAGGGAGCGGGTCTATGGCTACACCTTC
TRBV7-2	.	.	13	TRBJ2-7	CASSPLGGQEQYF	TGTGCCAGCAGCCCCCTAGGGGGGCAGGAGCAGTACTTC
TRBV9	.	.	15	TRBJ2-1	CASSVGSGRQNEQFF	TGTGCCAGCAGCGTAGGTTCCGGGAGACAGAATGAGCAGTTCTTC
TRBV10-3	.	.	15	TRBJ2-4	CAISERTVGKNIQYF	TGTGCCATCAGTGAGCGGACAGTTGGCAAAAACATTCAGTACTTC
TRBV6-5	TRBD1	.	15	TRBJ2-2	CASRPHRGRTGELFF	TGTGCCAGCAGACCCCACAGGGGGCGCACCGGGGAGCTGTTTTTT
TRBV7-9	.	once	13	TRBJ2-3	CASIGLQPDTQYF	TGTGCCAGCATAGGGCTTCAACCAGATACGCAGTATTTT
TRBV25-1	.	few	16	TRBJ1-2	CASSEGFRGHIYGYTF	TGTGCCAGCAGTGAGGGGTTTAGGGGACACATCTATGGCTACACCTTC
TRBV9	TRBD2	.	15	TRBJ2-7	CASSLSGSTSDEQYF	TGTGCCAGCAGTCTTAGCGGGAGTACGTCGGACGAGCAGTACTTC
TRBV6-5	TRBD2	.	15	TRBJ2-2	CASSYVAGKDGELFF	TGTGCCAGCAGTTACGTAGCGGGAAAAGACGGGGAGCTGTTTTTT
TRBV15	.	.	14	TRBJ1-3	CATSSPGFGNTIYF	TGTGCCACCAGCTCCCCAGGATTCGGAAACACCATATATTTT
TRBV27	.	.	14	TRBJ1-5	CASSLRSGFQPQHF	TGTGCCAGCAGTCTGCGGAGCGGGTTTCAGCCCCAGCATTTT
TRBV7-6	.	.	14	TRBJ2-1	CASSLAWPATEQFF	TGTGCCAGCAGCTTAGCGTGGCCAGCGACTGAGCAGTTCTTC
TRBV5-1	TRBD1	.	14	TRBJ1-2	CASSPDRVWYGYTF	TGCGCCAGCAGCCCCGACAGGGTTTGGTATGGCTACACCTTC
TRBV2	.	.	13	TRBJ2-1	CASSLTANNEQFF	TGTGCCAGCAGCCTGACAGCTAACAATGAGCAGTTCTTC
TRBV5-6	TRBD2	.	14	TRBJ2-1	CASSLTSAHNEQFF	TGTGCCAGCAGCTTGACTAGCGCCCACAATGAGCAGTTCTTC
TRBV6-1	.	.	15	TRBJ1-2	CASSEEPVLVYGYTF	TGTGCCAGCAGTGAAGAACCGGTTCTGGTCTATGGCTACACCTTC
TRBV9	.	.	15	TRBJ1-1	CASSESGTLGAEAFF	TGTGCCAGCAGCGAATCCGGGACCCTAGGGGCTGAAGCTTTCTTT
TRBV25-1	.	.	14	TRBJ2-1	CASSNILTGNEQFF	TGTGCCAGCAGTAACATCCTCACAGGAAATGAGCAGTTCTTC
TRBV2	TRBD1	.	20	TRBJ1-4	CASSALGVGTEDPTNEKLFF	TGTGCCAGCAGTGCTTTGGGGGTAGGGACAGAAGACCCAACTAATGAAAAACTGTTTTTT
TRBV29-1	TRBD2	.	15	TRBJ2-7	CSVEGLADTSYEQYF	TGCAGCGTTGAGGGACTAGCGGATACCTCCTACGAGCAGTACTTC
TRBV27	TRBD2	.	15	TRBJ2-1	CASSLFGLAYNEQFF	TGTGCCAGCAGTTTATTCGGACTAGCCTACAATGAGCAGTTCTTC
TRBV7-6	TRBD1	.	16	TRBJ2-3	CASSPRGLASTDTQYF	TGTGCCAGCAGCCCGAGGGGGCTAGCCAGCACAGATACGCAGTATTTT
TRBV5-6	.	.	13	TRBJ2-1	CASSEGTHNEQFF	TGTGCCAGCAGCGAGGGGACCCACAATGAGCAGTTCTTC
TRBV29-1	TRBD2	.	16	TRBJ2-5	CSVDGTSGFKGETQYF	TGCAGCGTTGACGGGACTAGCGGGTTCAAAGGAGAGACCCAGTACTTC
TRBV11-2	TRBD2	.	16	TRBJ2-7	CASSPLAGLAVYEQYF	TGTGCCAGCAGCCCCCTTGCTGGACTAGCGGTCTACGAGCAGTACTTC
TRBV6-1	TRBD1	.	15	TRBJ2-7	CASSERTGTVYEQYF	TGTGCCAGCAGTGAACGGACCGGGACAGTCTACGAGCAGTACTTC
TRBV19	TRBD2	.	16	TRBJ2-3	CASSWGLAGETDTQYF	TGTGCCAGTAGTTGGGGCCTAGCGGGAGAGACAGATACGCAGTATTTT
TRBV9	TRBD1	once	15	TRBJ2-7	CASSGTTGGLYEQYF	TGTGCCAGCAGCGGGACGACAGGGGGCTTATACGAGCAGTACTTC
TRBV9	TRBD2	.	15	TRBJ2-7	CASSEGLAGNYEQYF	TGTGCCAGCAGCGAAGGACTAGCGGGGAATTACGAGCAGTACTTC
TRBV5-1	TRBD2	.	19	TRBJ2-2	CASSLGTSSVRSNTGELFF	TGCGCCAGCAGCTTAGGGACTAGCAGTGTCCGAAGCAACACCGGGGAGCTGTTTTTT
TRBV19	.	few	14	TRBJ1-1	CASSPRGYYTEAFF	TGTGCCAGTAGTCCCAGGGGTTATTACACTGAAGCTTTCTTT
TRBV7-9	.	.	14	TRBJ2-1	CASSLDNPSTGQFF	TGTGCCAGCAGCTTAGATAATCCCAGCACTGGGCAGTTCTTC
TRBV13	TRBD1	.	15	TRBJ2-7	CASSIPGQGSHEQYF	TGTGCCAGCAGCATCCCTGGACAGGGTTCCCACGAGCAGTACTTC
TRBV19	.	.	14	TRBJ2-1	CASSGGYPYNEQFF	TGTGCCAGTAGTGGGGGTTATCCCTACAATGAGCAGTTCTTC
TRBV9	.	.	15	TRBJ1-2	CASSVASQGGYGYTF	TGTGCCAGCAGCGTAGCGAGCCAAGGGGGCTATGGCTACACCTTC
TRBV28	.	.	15	TRBJ2-5	CASSGLARSEETQYF	TGTGCCAGCAGTGGGCTAGCGAGATCGGAGGAGACCCAGTACTTC
TRBV7-2	TRBD2	once	17	TRBJ2-1	CASSPYGTSGIPHEQFF	TGTGCCAGCAGCCCTTACGGGACTAGCGGGATTCCCCATGAGCAGTTCTTC
TRBV27	TRBD2	.	15	TRBJ2-7	CASRLHTSGSYEQYF	TGTGCCAGCAGGTTGCACACTAGCGGGAGTTACGAGCAGTACTTC
TRBV6-1	TRBD1	.	13	TRBJ2-7	CASSPTGGYEQYF	TGTGCCAGCAGTCCGACAGGGGGCTACGAGCAGTACTTC
TRBV11-2	TRBD2	.	15	TRBJ2-1	CASSSTSGTVYEQFF	TGTGCCAGCAGCTCGACTAGCGGGACTGTCTATGAGCAGTTCTTC
TRBV27	.	.	15	TRBJ2-1	CASSSGLAPYNEQFF	TGTGCCAGCAGTTCTGGGCTAGCCCCCTACAATGAGCAGTTCTTC
TRBV6-1	TRBD2	.	15	TRBJ2-1	CASSVGLADYNEQFF	TGTGCCAGCAGTGTTGGACTAGCGGATTACAATGAGCAGTTCTTC
TRBV2	.	.	15	TRBJ2-7	CASSEGRTLGAEQYF	TGTGCCAGCAGTGAGGGGAGGACCCTCGGGGCCGAGCAGTACTTC
TRBV13	TRBD1	.	14	TRBJ1-1	CASSYGQGTTEAFF	TGTGCCAGCAGCTACGGACAGGGGACTACTGAAGCTTTCTTT
TRBV2	.	.	14	TRBJ2-3	CASRGLRMGYTQYF	TGTGCCAGCCGGGGACTGCGGATGGGATATACGCAGTATTTT
TRBV13	.	.	14	TRBJ2-7	CASSFSGNSYEQYF	TGTGCCAGCAGCTTCTCAGGAAACTCCTACGAGCAGTACTTC
TRBV5-5	TRBD2	.	17	TRBJ2-7	CASSLFLAGAGAYEQYF	TGTGCCAGCAGCTTGTTTCTAGCGGGAGCGGGTGCCTACGAGCAGTACTTC